The sequence of this T cell receptor beta chain was determined in a study of cytomegalovirus exposure and HLA in healthy donors. Clones were sequenced by immunoSEQ multiplex PCR, and TCRdb holds only the in-frame ones, with some missing. The sample carries roughly 60,000 clones, 92% recorded once. The CDR3 has 17 amino acids. V lost 1 base and J 0 bases, leaving 16 bases between the germline ends. CDR1 is SGHDT and CDR2 is YYEEEE in the germline V gene. The TCR originated in a woman aged 18 to 35 in good health and CMV-seronegative. V and J are TRBV5-6 and TRBJ1-2, with D maybe TRBD1 (6 bases). The sequenced sample consisted of PBMCs. The CDR3 DNA is TGTGCCAGCAGCTTGAAGTTTTCAGGGGCCGCTAACTATGGCTACACCTTC. Its protein is CASSLKFSGAANYGYTF.